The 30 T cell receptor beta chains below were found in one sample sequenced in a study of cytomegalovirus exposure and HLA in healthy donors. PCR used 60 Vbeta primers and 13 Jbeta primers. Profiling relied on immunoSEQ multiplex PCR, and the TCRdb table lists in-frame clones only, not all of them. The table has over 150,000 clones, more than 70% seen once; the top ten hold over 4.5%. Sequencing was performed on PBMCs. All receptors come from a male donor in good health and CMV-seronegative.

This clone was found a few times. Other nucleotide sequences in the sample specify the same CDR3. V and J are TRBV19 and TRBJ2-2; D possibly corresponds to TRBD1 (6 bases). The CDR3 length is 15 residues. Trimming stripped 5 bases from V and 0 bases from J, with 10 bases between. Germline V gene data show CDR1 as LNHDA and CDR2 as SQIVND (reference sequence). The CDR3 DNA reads TGTGCCAGTAGTCCCGGGACAACGAACACCGGGGAGCTGTTTTTT. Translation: CASSPGTTNTGELFF.

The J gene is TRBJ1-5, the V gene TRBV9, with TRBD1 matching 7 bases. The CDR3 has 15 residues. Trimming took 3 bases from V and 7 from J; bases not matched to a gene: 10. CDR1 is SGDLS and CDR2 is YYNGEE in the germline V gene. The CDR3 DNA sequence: TGTGCCAGCAGCGGGGGAGAGGGGACAGCGCAGCCCCAGCATTTT. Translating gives CASSGGEGTAQPQHF. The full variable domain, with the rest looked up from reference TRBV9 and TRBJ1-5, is DSGVTQTPKHLITATGQRVTLRCSPRSGDLSVYWYQQSLDQGLQFLIQYYNGEERAKGNILERFSAQQFPDLHSELNLSSLELGDSALYFCASSGGEGTAQPQHFGDGTRLSIL.

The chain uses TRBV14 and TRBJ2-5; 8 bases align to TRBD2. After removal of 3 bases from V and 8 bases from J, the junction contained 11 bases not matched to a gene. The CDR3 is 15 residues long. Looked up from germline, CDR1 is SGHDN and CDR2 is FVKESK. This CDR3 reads CASSQDSGTRCTQYF. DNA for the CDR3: TGTGCCAGCAGCCAGGATTCCGGGACTAGATGCACCCAGTACTTC. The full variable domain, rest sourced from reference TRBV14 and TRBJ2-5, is EAGVTQFPSHSVIEKGQTVTLRCDPISGHDNLYWYRRVMGKEIKFLLHFVKESKQDESGMPNNRFLAERTGGTYSTLKVQPAELEDSGVYFCASSQDSGTRCTQYFGPGTRLLVL.

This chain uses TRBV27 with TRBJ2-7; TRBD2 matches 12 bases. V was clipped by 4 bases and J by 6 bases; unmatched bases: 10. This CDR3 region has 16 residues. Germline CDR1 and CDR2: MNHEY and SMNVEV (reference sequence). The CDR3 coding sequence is TGTGCCAGCAGTTCCCAGCGACTAGCGGGAGTCCCCGAGCAGTACTTC. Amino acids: CASSSQRLAGVPEQYF.

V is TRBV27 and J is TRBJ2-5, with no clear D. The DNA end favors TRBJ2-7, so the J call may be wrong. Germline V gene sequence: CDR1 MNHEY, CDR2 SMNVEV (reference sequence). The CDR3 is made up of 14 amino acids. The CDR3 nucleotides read TGTGCCAGCAGCGCCGCCCGCAAGTCTTACGAGCAGTACTTC. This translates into CASSAARKSYEQYF.

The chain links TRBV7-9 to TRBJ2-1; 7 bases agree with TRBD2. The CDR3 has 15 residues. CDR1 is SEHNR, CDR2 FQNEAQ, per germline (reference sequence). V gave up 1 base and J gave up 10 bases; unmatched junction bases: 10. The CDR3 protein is CASSLGRAGVDEQFF. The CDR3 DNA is TGTGCCAGCAGCTTAGGTCGGGCGGGAGTAGACGAGCAGTTCTTC.

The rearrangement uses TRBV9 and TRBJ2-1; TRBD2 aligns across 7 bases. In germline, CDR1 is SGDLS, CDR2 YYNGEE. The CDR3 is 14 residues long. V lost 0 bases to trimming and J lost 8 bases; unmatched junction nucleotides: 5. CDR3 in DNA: TGTGCCAGCAGCGTAGTGATGACTAGCTATGAGCAGTTCTTC. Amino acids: CASSVVMTSYEQFF.

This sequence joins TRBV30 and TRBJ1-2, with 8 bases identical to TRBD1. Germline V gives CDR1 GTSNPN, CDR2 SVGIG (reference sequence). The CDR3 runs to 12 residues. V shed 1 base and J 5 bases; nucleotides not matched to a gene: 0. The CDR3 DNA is TGTGCCTGGAGTGGACAGGGGTATGGCTACACCTTC. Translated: CAWSGQGYGYTF.

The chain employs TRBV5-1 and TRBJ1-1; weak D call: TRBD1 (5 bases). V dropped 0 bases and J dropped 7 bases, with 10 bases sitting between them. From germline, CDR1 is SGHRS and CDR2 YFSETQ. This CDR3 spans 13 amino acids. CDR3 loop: CASSLAGGGEAFF. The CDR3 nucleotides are TGCGCCAGCAGCTTGGCCGGGGGAGGTGAAGCTTTCTTT.

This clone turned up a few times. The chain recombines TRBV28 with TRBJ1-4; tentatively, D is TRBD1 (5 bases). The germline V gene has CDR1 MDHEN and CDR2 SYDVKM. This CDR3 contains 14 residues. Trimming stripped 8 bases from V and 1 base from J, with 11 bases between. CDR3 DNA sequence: TGTGCCAGCGCTGAAGGGGTAACTAATGAAAAACTGTTTTTT. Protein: CASAEGVTNEKLFF.

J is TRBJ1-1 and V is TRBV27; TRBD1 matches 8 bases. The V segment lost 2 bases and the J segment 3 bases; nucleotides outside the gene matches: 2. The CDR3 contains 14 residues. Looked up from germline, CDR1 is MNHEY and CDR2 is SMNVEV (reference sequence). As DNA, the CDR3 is TGTGCCAGCAGTTTAAGGGGACAGGACACTGAAGCTTTCTTT. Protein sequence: CASSLRGQDTEAFF.

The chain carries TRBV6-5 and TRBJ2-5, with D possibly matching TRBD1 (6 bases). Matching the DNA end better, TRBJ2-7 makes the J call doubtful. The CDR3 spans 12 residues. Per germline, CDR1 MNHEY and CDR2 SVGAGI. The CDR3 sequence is CASSSDRYEQYF. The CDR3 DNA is TGTGCCAGCAGCTCCGACAGGTACGAGCAGTACTTC.

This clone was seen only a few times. CDR3: CASSSRAYNEQFF. The CDR3 region has the DNA TGTGCCAGCAGCTCCCGGGCCTACAATGAGCAGTTCTTC. V gene TRBV7-9 combines with J gene TRBJ2-1; no firm D call. The V and J ends lost 4 bases and 2 bases respectively, with 6 bases between them. This CDR3 is built from 13 residues. Germline-derived CDR1 and CDR2 are SEHNR and FQNEAQ (reference sequence).

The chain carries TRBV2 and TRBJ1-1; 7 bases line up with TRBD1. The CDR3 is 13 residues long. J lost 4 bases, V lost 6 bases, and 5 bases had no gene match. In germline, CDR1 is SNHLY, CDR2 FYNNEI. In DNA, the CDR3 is TGTGCCAGCAGGACAGGGAGTGGCACTGAAGCTTTCTTT. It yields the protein CASRTGSGTEAFF.

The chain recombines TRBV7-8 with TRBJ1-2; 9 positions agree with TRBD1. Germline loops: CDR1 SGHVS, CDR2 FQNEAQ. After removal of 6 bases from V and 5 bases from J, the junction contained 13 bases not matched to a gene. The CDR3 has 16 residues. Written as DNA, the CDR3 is TGTGCCAGCAGTCCAGGGGGGGGTGGACAGGGGTATGGCTACACCTTC. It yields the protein CASSPGGGGQGYGYTF.

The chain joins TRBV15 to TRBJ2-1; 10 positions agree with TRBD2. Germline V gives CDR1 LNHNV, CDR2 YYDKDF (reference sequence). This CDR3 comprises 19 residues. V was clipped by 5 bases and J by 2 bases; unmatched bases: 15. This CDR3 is CATSPRILGTSGAYNEQFF. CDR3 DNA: TGTGCCACCAGCCCTCGAATCCTGGGAACTAGCGGGGCCTACAATGAGCAGTTCTTC.

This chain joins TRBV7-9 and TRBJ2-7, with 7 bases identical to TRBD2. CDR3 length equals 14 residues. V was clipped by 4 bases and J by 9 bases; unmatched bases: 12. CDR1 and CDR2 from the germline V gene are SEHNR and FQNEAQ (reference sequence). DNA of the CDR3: TGTGCCAGCAGCTCCCCCGGGGAGGGGCCCGGGCAGTACTTC. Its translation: CASSSPGEGPGQYF.

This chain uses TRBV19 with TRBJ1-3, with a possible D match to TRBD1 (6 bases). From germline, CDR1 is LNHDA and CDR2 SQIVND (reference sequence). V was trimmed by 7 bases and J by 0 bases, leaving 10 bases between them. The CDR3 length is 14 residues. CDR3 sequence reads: CASTQGISGNTIYF. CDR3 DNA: TGTGCCAGTACCCAGGGGATCTCTGGAAACACCATATATTTT.

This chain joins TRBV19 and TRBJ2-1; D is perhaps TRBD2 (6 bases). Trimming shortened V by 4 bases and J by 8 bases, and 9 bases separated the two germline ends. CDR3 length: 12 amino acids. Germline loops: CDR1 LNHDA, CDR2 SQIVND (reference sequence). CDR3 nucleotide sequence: TGTGCCAGTAGTACCAGCGGGTATGAGCAGTTCTTC. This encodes CASSTSGYEQFF.

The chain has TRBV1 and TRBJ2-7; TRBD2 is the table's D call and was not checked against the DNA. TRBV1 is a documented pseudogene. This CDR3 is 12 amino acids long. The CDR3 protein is CTSSRRAYEQYF. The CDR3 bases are TGCACCAGCAGCCGGAGAGCCTACGAGCAGTACTTC.

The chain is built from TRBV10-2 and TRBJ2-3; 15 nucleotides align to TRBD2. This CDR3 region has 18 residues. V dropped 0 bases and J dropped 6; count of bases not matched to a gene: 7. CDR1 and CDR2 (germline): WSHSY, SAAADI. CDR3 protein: CASSESYGLAGGRDTQYF. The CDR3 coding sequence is TGCGCCAGCAGTGAGTCCTACGGACTAGCGGGGGGGCGGGATACGCAGTATTTT.

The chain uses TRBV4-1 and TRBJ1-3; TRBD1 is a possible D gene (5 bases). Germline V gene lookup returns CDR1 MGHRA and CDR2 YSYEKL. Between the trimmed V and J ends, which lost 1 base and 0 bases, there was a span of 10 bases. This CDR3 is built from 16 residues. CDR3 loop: CASSQARGHSGNTIYF. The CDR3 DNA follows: TGCGCCAGCAGCCAAGCGCGGGGCCACTCTGGAAACACCATATATTTT.

The CDR3 is CASSFPQGEAFF. DNA for the CDR3: TGCGCCAGCAGCTTCCCTCAGGGTGAAGCTTTCTTT. The chain links TRBV5-1 to TRBJ1-1; D is possibly TRBD1 (5 bases). The V end was cut by 2 bases, the J end by 7 bases, with 9 bases between. CDR1 and CDR2 from the germline V gene are SGHRS and YFSETQ. This CDR3 contains 12 residues.

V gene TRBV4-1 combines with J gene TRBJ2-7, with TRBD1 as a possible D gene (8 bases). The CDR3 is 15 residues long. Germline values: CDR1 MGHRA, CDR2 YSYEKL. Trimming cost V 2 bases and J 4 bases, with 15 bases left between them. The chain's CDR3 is CASSQQTGGVYEQYF. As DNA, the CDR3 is TGCGCCAGCAGCCAACAAACAGGGGGGGTATACGAGCAGTACTTC.

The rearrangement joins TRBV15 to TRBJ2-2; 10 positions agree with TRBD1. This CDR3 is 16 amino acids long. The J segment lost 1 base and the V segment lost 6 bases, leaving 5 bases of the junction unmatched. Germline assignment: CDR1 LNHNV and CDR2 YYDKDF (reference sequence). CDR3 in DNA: TGTGCCACCAGATCTTGGGACAGGGGGAACACCGGGGAGCTGTTTTTT. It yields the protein CATRSWDRGNTGELFF.

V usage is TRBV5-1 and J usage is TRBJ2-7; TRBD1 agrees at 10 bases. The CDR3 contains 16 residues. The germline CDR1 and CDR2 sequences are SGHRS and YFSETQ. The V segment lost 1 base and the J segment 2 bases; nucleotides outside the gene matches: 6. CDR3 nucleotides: TGCGCCAGCAGCTTGCAATCTGGACAGGGGGCCTACGAGCAGTACTTC. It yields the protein CASSLQSGQGAYEQYF. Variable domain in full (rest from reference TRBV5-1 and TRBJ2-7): KAGVTQTPRYLIKTRGQQVTLSCSPISGHRSVSWYQQTPGQGLQFLFEYFSETQRNKGNFPGRFSGRQFSNSRSEMNVSTLELGDSALYLCASSLQSGQGAYEQYFGPGTRLTVT.

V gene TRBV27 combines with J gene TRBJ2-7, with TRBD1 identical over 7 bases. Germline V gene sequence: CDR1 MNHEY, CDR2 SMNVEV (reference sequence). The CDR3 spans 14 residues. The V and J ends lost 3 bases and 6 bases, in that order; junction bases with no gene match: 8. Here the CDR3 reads CASSLRQGTAEQYF. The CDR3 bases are TGTGCCAGCAGTTTGAGACAGGGAACGGCCGAGCAGTACTTC.

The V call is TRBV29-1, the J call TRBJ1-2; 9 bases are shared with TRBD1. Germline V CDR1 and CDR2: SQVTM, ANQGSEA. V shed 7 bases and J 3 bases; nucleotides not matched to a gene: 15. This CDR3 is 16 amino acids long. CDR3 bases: TGCAGCGCTCTACTGACAGGGGGGGGCCGAGACTATGGCTACACCTTC. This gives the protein CSALLTGGGRDYGYTF.

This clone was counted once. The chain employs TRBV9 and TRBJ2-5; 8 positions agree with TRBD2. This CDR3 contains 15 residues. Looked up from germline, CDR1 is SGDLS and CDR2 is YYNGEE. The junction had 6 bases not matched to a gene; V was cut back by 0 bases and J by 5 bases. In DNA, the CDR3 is TGTGCCAGCAGCGTAGGGCCGGGGGGGACTGAGACCCAGTACTTC. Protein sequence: CASSVGPGGTETQYF.

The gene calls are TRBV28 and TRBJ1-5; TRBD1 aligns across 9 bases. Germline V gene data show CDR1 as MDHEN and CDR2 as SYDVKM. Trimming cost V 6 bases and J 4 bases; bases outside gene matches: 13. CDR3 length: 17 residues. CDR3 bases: TGTGCCAGCAGCCTCCGGGACAGGGTGTCTTTGAATCAGCCCCAGCATTTT. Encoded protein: CASSLRDRVSLNQPQHF.